Each of the 18 T cell receptor beta chains below was sequenced from the same sample in a study of Ad26.COV2.S vaccination and SARS-CoV-2 variants. Using immunoSEQ multiplex PCR, the repertoire was profiled, and TCRdb retains in-frame clones only, with some absent. Among 400,000 to 500,000 clones listed, roughly 90% were seen once. Specified treatment: roughly 20 received Ad26.COV2.S at low or high dose, single or two shots; 5 received placebo; per-sample allocation not given. At day 63 after the first vaccine or placebo injection, samples were drawn. Sequenced material: peripheral blood, taken in a trial of Ad26.COV2.S vaccine versus placebo. The receptors were sampled from a person aged 18-60 years who received the Ad26.COV2.S COVID-19 vaccine or a placebo.

The rearrangement links TRBV6-2 or TRBV6-3 to TRBJ2-1; 10 nucleotides match TRBD2. Germline CDR1 reads MNHEY; CDR2 reads SVGEGT. V gave up 6 bases and J gave up 4 bases; unmatched junction bases: 6. This CDR3 has 15 residues. CDR3 nucleotide sequence: TGTGCCAGCAGCCTAACTAGCGGGGAGTACAATGAGCAGTTCTTC. Protein product: CASSLTSGEYNEQFF.

The rearrangement links TRBV7-2 to TRBJ2-3, with a possible D match to TRBD1 (6 bases). The germline V gene encodes CDR1 SGHTA and CDR2 FQGNSA. This CDR3 contains 15 residues. The germline V and J ends were trimmed by 5 bases and 2 bases, with 14 bases remaining between them. In DNA, the CDR3 is TGTGCCAGCAGCCGGGACACCCTATTCACAGATACGCAGTATTTT. Translation gives CASSRDTLFTDTQYF.

This clone was counted between two and nine times. The rearrangement uses TRBV7-2 and TRBJ1-2, with D perhaps TRBD1 (5 bases). The CDR3 has 14 amino acids. V lost 4 bases and J lost 4, with 13 bases in between. The germline gives CDR1 SGHTA, CDR2 FQGNSA. CDR3 bases: TGTGCCAGCAGCTCCCCGGGACTGTTCTATGGCTACACCTTC. Protein product: CASSSPGLFYGYTF.

This chain connects TRBV7-6 to TRBJ1-2, with a tentative D call TRBD1 (6 bases). Trimming pared 5 bases from V and 7 bases from J, leaving 20 bases between. Germline V gives CDR1 SGHVS, CDR2 FNYEAQ. This CDR3 region has 15 residues. The CDR3 nucleotides are TGTGCCAGCAGCGGGGGCAACCAGGGACCCGGTGGCTACACCTTC. It yields the protein CASSGGNQGPGGYTF.

This chain uses TRBV6-5 with TRBJ2-1; either TRBD1 or TRBD2 may fit D (6 bases each). Germline-derived CDR1 and CDR2 are MNHEY and SVGAGI. Trimming shortened V by 0 bases and J by 4 bases, and 13 bases separated the two germline ends. The CDR3 consists of 16 residues. CDR3 DNA sequence: TGTGCCAGCAGTTACTCGCTACGGGGGCCATACAATGAGCAGTTCTTC. The encoded protein is CASSYSLRGPYNEQFF.

The gene calls are TRBV4-1 and TRBJ1-1; 8 bases are a match to TRBD1. Unmatched junction bases numbered 9, after V lost 1 base and J lost 5 bases. The CDR3 length is 16 residues. Germline lookup yields CDR1 MGHRA and CDR2 YSYEKL. The CDR3 loop reads CASSQVKTGGRTEAFF. The CDR3 DNA reads as TGCGCCAGCAGCCAAGTTAAAACAGGGGGGAGGACTGAAGCTTTCTTT.

The DNA for the CDR3 is TGTGCCAGCAGCCCGGGACCTTGGGTTGAGACCCAGTACTTC. This gives the protein CASSPGPWVETQYF. The genes are TRBV7-6 and TRBJ2-5; D is possibly TRBD1 or TRBD2 (5 bases each). The CDR3 is 14 amino acids. V lost 5 bases to trimming and J lost 5 bases, with 15 bases between them. From germline, CDR1 is SGHVS and CDR2 FNYEAQ.

The rearrangement joins TRBV7-8 to TRBJ2-3; 10 bases map to TRBD1. Per germline, CDR1 SGHVS and CDR2 FQNEAQ. The CDR3 contains 18 residues. J lost 1 base, V lost 5 bases, and 12 bases had no gene match. The CDR3 nucleotides read TGTGCCAGCAGCGTGCGCTTAACCGGGACAGGGGGCACAGATACGCAGTATTTT. Its translation: CASSVRLTGTGGTDTQYF. Drawing the rest from reference TRBV7-8 and TRBJ2-3, the complete variable domain is GAGVSQSPRYKVAKRGQDVALRCDPISGHVSLFWYQQALGQGPEFLTYFQNEAQLDKSGLPSDRFFAERPEGSVSTLKIQRTQQEDSAVYLCASSVRLTGTGGTDTQYFGPGTRLTVL.

The rearrangement joins TRBV6-5 to TRBJ2-1; TRBD1 is a possible D gene (6 bases). The V end was cut by 5 bases, the J end by 4 bases, with 9 bases between. Germline lookup yields CDR1 MNHEY and CDR2 SVGAGI. This CDR3 has 13 amino acids. CDR3 protein: CASSTTGYNEQFF. The CDR3 DNA reads as TGTGCCAGCAGTACGACAGGATACAATGAGCAGTTCTTC.

V is TRBV6-6 and J is TRBJ1-6, with D possibly matching TRBD1 (6 bases). This CDR3 has 13 amino acids. Germline V CDR1 and CDR2: MNHNY, SVGAGI (reference sequence). The germline V and J ends were trimmed by 8 bases and 3 bases, with 8 bases remaining between them. The CDR3 region is CASGQSYNSPLHF. The CDR3 coding sequence is TGTGCCAGCGGACAGAGCTATAATTCACCCCTCCACTTT.

The V gene is TRBV7-3, the J gene TRBJ2-1; TRBD2 matches at 8 bases. The germline V gene has CDR1 SGHTA and CDR2 FQGTGA. Trimming took 2 bases from V and 8 from J; bases not matched to a gene: 11. The CDR3 loop spans 16 amino acids. In nucleotides, the CDR3 is TGTGCCAGCAGCTTAGGATCCGGGACTAGTGGCTATGAGCAGTTCTTC. This sequence encodes CASSLGSGTSGYEQFF.

The J gene is TRBJ2-1, the V gene TRBV11-3; D is possibly TRBD2 (6 bases). CDR1 SGHNT and CDR2 YENEEA come from the germline V gene. V shed 5 bases and J shed 8 bases, with 16 bases lying between them. The CDR3 has 14 residues. CDR3: CASSPGGPGDEQFF. In DNA form, the CDR3 reads TGTGCCAGCAGCCCCGGGGGTCCTGGGGATGAGCAGTTCTTC.

This clone was counted once. The V and J genes are TRBV29-1 and TRBJ1-1; 12 bases line up with TRBD1. The CDR3 is 13 residues long. Germline assignment: CDR1 SQVTM and CDR2 ANQGSEA. Germline trimming cut 8 bases from V and 4 bases from J; bases unmatched to any gene: 5. In DNA form, the CDR3 reads TGCAGCACATGGGACAGGGGGCTCACTGAAGCTTTCTTT. Protein: CSTWDRGLTEAFF. Full variable domain (outside the CDR3, taken from reference TRBV29-1 and TRBJ1-1): SAVISQKPSRDICQRGTSLTIQCQVDSQVTMMFWYRQQPGQSLTLIATANQGSEATYESGFVIDKFPISRPNLTFSTLTVSNMSPEDSSIYLCSTWDRGLTEAFFGQGTRLTVV.

The chain couples TRBV19 to TRBJ2-1, with 7 bases fitting TRBD2. The length of the CDR3 is 16 residues. The germline CDR1 and CDR2 sequences are LNHDA and SQIVND (reference sequence). V dropped 1 base and J dropped 3; count of bases not matched to a gene: 6. The CDR3 DNA sequence: TGTGCCAGTAGTATAGGGGAGCGGGGCCTCTACAATGAGCAGTTCTTC. Translating gives CASSIGERGLYNEQFF.

The chain is built from TRBV15 and TRBJ2-5; a possible D gene is TRBD2 (5 bases). The CDR3 is 15 residues long. Looked up from germline, CDR1 is LNHNV and CDR2 is YYDKDF (reference sequence). V was trimmed by 1 base and J by 2 bases, leaving 11 bases between them. The CDR3 protein is CATSRGQRTQETQYF. Here the CDR3 DNA reads TGTGCCACCAGCAGAGGGCAGCGGACTCAAGAGACCCAGTACTTC. The full variable domain, in which reference TRBV15 and TRBJ2-5 provide the parts outside the CDR3, is DAMVIQNPRYQVTQFGKPVTLSCSQTLNHNVMYWYQQKSSQAPKLLFHYYDKDFNNEADTPDNFQSRRPNTSFCFLDIRSPGLGDTAMYLCATSRGQRTQETQYFGPGTRLLVL.

J is TRBJ2-3 and V is TRBV5-1; tentative D call: TRBD2 (6 bases). Germline lookup yields CDR1 SGHRS and CDR2 YFSETQ. V lost 1 base to trimming and J lost 3 bases, with 21 bases between them. The CDR3 spans 18 residues. CDR3 nucleotide sequence: TGCGCCAGCAGCTTGTTCCCCCCGACAGCCGGGAGTACAGATACGCAGTATTTT. Its translation: CASSLFPPTAGSTDTQYF.

This clone was seen once. The chain recombines TRBV7-9 with TRBJ1-4, with 8 bases that match TRBD1. V was pared by 3 bases and J by 2 bases, with 2 bases of the junction left unmatched. The CDR3 sequence is 15 residues long. CDR1 SEHNR and CDR2 FQNEAQ come from the germline V gene (reference sequence). The CDR3 spells CASSLDRATNEKLFF. The DNA of the CDR3 is TGTGCCAGCAGCTTGGACAGGGCGACTAATGAAAAACTGTTTTTT.

The DNA for the CDR3 is TGTGCCAGCAGTGAGGCCGGTGTGGAGTACTTC. Translated: CASSEAGVEYF. V gene TRBV6-1 combines with J gene TRBJ2-7, with D unclear. Germline V gene lookup returns CDR1 MNHNS and CDR2 SASEGT. The CDR3 covers 11 residues. The V and J ends lost 3 bases and 11 bases respectively, with 11 bases between them.